The text below deals with one T cell receptor beta chain. The antigen this receptor binds is unknown. Base qualities are not at hand, and no much larger clone is one base apart. TCRbeta CDR3 regions were immunosequenced from genomic DNA with the immunoSEQ Assay. Genomic DNA was amplified by bias-controlled multiplex PCR before high-throughput sequencing. The original pipeline was this. To quantify the absolute abundance of each unique TCRbeta CDR3 region, the sequences were collapsed and filtered. Clonality, defined as 1 minus Pielou's evenness, was calculated using only productive rearrangements. Clones with significantly greater frequencies in on-treatment versus baseline samples were identified using a previously published method. The table was pulled from immuneACCESS by TCRdb, which kept in-frame rearrangements only. Such tables lose some clones; where checked, under half of the loss comes from unresolved V genes, and the rest has no known cause. D and trimming come from the DNA, and the V and J calls and clone size come from that table. The sample profile shows some 19,000 clones; roughly 70% of them were found once. Approximately 10% of the sample is held by the ten biggest clonotypes.

The source of the sample is a study of sequential checkpoint blockade in melanoma (dated by TCRdb to the late 2010s). Regarding the research as a whole: Patients were assigned by 1:1 randomization to either first-line nivolumab followed by ipilimumab (arm A) or ipilimumab followed by nivolumab (arm B). Maintenance nivolumab was given following each of the two trial sequences. What the study reported, not specific to this receptor: Larger, independent patient cohorts are needed to validate the response-prediction model that combines TCR metrics and mutation burden.

Explained via the paper, the treatment or condition label denotes: randomized to nivolumab then ipilimumab (arm A) or the reverse (arm B). No trial patient had received prior DNA-damaging chemotherapy. On a FACS Aria II flow cytometer, live CD3+CD8+ cells that were negative for CD19 and CD56 were sorted from thawed PBMCs. CheckMate 064, a randomized, open-label phase II trial of sequential checkpoint blockade, was the source of the samples, all of which came from patients with melanoma. Peripheral blood mononuclear cells were obtained through leukapheresis, purified using Ficoll-Paque, and frozen in human serum containing approximately 10% DMSO. Immediately after sorting, the purity of the sorted blood CD3+CD8+ cells was confirmed to be >95%, and DNA was then extracted. Sequences were derived from CD8+ T cells sorted from blood (inferred from file names), sampled from a patient given nivolumab and ipilimumab in sequence. This sequence originates from a human donor with melanoma.

The nucleotides read TGCGCCACCACGGCAGGGGGATCCTACAATGAGCAGTTCTTC. Translated, it gives CATTAGGSYNEQFF. This sequence uses TRBV4-1 and TRBJ2-1; 7 bases in between match TRBD1. The germline V gene yields MGHRA for CDR1 and YSYEKL for CDR2. V loses 10 bases at its end and J loses 1 base; junction bases beyond the gene matches: 7. Taken from cysteine to phenylalanine, the CDR3 has 14 residues. Solely the CDR3 DNA is kept, with 42 bases framed from the first base.